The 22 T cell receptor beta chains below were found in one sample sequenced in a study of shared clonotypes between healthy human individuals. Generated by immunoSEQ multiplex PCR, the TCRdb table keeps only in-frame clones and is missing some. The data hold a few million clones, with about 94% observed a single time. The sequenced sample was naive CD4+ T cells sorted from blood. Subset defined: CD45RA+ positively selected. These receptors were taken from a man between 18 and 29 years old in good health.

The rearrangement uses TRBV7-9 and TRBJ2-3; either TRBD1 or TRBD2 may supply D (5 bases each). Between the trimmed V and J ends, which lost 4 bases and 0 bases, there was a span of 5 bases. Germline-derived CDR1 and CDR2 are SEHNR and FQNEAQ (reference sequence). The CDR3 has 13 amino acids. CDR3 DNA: TGTGCCAGCAGCTGGGACAGCACAGATACGCAGTATTTT. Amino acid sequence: CASSWDSTDTQYF.

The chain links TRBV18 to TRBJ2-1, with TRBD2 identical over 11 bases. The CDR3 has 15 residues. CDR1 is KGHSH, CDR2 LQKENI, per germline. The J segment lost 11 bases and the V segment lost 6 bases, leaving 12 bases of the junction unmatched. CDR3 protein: CASSPTSGDQVKQFF. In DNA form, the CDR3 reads TGTGCCAGCTCCCCGACTAGCGGGGACCAAGTTAAGCAGTTCTTC.

The CDR3 loop is CASSSPSKFGEQFF. In DNA, the CDR3 is TGTGCCAGCAGCTCGCCCTCCAAGTTTGGTGAGCAGTTCTTC. V usage is TRBV7-2 and J usage is TRBJ2-1; D gene uncertain. V was cut by 4 bases and J by 9 bases, with 16 bases left in between. This CDR3 is 14 amino acids long. In germline, CDR1 is SGHTA, CDR2 FQGNSA.

In nucleotides, the CDR3 is TGTGCCAGCAGCCAAATGGGGCAGGGCGGGGCTGGGGCCAACGTCCTGACTTTC. Protein: CASSQMGQGGAGANVLTF. J is TRBJ2-6 and V is TRBV4-2; TRBD2 is a possible D gene (6 bases). The CDR3 has 18 residues. Trimming pared 2 bases from V and 2 bases from J, leaving 16 bases between. Germline-derived CDR1 and CDR2 are LGHNA and YNFKEQ.

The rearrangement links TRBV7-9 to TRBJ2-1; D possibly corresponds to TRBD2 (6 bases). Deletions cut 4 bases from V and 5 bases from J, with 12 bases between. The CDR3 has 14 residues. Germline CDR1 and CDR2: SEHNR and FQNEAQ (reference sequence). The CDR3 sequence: CASSSRWGDNEQFF. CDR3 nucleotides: TGTGCCAGCAGCTCTCGGTGGGGGGACAATGAGCAGTTCTTC.

CDR3 DNA: TGTGCCAGCAGTCGACTAGCGGGAGGCCGGGGGGAGCAGTACTTC. Translating it yields CASSRLAGGRGEQYF. This rearrangement joins TRBV6-5 to TRBJ2-5; 13 positions match TRBD2. Germline lookup yields CDR1 MNHEY and CDR2 SVGAGI. This CDR3 is 15 amino acids long. The V and J ends lost 5 bases and 11 bases, in that order; junction bases with no gene match: 11.

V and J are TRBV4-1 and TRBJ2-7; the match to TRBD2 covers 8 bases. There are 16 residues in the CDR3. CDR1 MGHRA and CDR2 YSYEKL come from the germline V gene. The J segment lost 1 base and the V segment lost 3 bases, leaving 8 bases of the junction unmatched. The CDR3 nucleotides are TGCGCCAGCAGCCAGGTACTAGCGGTCTCATCCTACGAGCAGTACTTC. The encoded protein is CASSQVLAVSSYEQYF.

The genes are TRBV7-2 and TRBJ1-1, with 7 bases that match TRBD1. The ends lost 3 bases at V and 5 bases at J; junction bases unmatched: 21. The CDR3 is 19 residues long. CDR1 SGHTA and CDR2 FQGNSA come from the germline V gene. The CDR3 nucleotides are TGTGCCAGCAGCTTCCATCCGGTGTACAGGGGTCTTCAGGGGACTGAAGCTTTCTTT. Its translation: CASSFHPVYRGLQGTEAFF.

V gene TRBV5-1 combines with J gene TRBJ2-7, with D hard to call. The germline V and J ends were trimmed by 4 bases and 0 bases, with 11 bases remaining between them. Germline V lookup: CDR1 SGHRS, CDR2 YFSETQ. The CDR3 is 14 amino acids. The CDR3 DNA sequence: TGCGCCAGCAGCCTCCGGATGGCCTCCTACGAGCAGTACTTC. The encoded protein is CASSLRMASYEQYF.

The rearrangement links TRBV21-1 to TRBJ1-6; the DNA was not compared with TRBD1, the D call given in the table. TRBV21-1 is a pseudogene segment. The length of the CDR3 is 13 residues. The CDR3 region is CASSKGLNSPLHF. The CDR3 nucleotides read TGTGCCAGCAGCAAAGGGCTTAATTCACCCCTCCACTTT.

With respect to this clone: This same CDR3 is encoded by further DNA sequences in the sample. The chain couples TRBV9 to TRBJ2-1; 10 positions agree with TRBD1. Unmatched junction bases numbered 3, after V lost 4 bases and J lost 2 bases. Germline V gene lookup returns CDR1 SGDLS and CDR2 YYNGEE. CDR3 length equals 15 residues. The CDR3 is CASSLGQGAYNEQFF. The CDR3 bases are TGTGCCAGCAGCCTCGGACAGGGGGCCTACAATGAGCAGTTCTTC.

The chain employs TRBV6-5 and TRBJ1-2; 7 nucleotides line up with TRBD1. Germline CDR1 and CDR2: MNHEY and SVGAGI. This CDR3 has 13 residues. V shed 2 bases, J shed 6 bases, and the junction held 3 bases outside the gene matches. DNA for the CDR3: TGTGCCAGCAGTTACCAGACAGGGAATGGCTACACCTTC. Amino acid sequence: CASSYQTGNGYTF.

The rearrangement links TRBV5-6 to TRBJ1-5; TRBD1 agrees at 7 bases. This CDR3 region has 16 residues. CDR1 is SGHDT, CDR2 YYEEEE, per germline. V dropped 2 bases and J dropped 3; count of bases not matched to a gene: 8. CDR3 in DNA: TGTGCCAGCAGCTTCGGAGGGGGCACGGACAATCAGCCCCAGCATTTT. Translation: CASSFGGGTDNQPQHF. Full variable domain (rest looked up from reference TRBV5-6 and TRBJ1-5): DAGVTQSPTHLIKTRGQQVTLRCSPKSGHDTVSWYQQALGQGPQFIFQYYEEEERQRGNFPDRFSGHQFPNYSSELNVNALLLGDSALYLCASSFGGGTDNQPQHFGDGTRLSIL.

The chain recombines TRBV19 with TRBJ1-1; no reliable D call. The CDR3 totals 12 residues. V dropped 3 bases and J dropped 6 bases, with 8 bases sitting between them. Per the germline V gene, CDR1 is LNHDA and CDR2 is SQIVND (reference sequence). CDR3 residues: CASSIRGAEAFF. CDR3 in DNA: TGTGCCAGTAGTATCCGTGGTGCTGAAGCTTTCTTT.

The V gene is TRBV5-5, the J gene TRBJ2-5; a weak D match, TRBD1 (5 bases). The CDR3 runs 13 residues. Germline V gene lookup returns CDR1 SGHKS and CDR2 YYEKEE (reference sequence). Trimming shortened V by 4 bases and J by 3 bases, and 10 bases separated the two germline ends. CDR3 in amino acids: CASSPSDKETQYF. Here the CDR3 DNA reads TGTGCCAGCAGCCCATCGGACAAAGAGACCCAGTACTTC. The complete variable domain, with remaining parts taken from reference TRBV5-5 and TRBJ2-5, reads DAGVTQSPTHLIKTRGQQVTLRCSPISGHKSVSWYQQVLGQGPQFIFQYYEKEERGRGNFPDRFSARQFPNYSSELNVNALLLGDSALYLCASSPSDKETQYFGPGTRLLVL.

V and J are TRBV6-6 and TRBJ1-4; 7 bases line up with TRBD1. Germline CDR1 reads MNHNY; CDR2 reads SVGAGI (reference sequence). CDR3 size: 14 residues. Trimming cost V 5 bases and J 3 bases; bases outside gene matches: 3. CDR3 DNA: TGTGCCAGCAGTCACAGGGGATCTAATGAAAAACTGTTTTTT. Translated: CASSHRGSNEKLFF.

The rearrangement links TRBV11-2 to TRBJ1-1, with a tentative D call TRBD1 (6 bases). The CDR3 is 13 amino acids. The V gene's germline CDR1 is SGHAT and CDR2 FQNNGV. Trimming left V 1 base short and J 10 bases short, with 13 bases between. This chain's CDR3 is CASSLGGGDAAFF. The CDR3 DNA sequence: TGTGCCAGCAGCTTAGGAGGGGGGGACGCAGCTTTCTTT.

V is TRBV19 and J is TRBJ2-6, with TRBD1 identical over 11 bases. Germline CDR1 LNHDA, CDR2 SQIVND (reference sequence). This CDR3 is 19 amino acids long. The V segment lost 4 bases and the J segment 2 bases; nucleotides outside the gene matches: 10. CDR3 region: CASSTILGTGGAGANVLTF. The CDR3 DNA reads TGTGCCAGTAGTACCATTCTAGGGACAGGGGGAGCTGGGGCCAACGTCCTGACTTTC. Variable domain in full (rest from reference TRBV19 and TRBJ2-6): DGGITQSPKYLFRKEGQNVTLSCEQNLNHDAMYWYRQDPGQGLRLIYYSQIVNDFQKGDIAEGYSVSREKKESFPLTVTSAQKNPTAFYLCASSTILGTGGAGANVLTFGAGSRLTVL.

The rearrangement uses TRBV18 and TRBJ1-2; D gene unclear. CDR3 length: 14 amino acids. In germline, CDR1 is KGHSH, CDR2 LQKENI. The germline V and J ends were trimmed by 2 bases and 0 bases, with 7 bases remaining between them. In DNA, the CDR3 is TGTGCCAGCTCACCAACTCCAGCTAACTATGGCTACACCTTC. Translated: CASSPTPANYGYTF.

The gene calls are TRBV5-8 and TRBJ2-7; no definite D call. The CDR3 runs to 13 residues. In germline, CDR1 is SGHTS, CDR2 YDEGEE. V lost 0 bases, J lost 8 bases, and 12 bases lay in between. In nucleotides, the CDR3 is TGTGCCAGCAGCTTGGAAGGCGTCGCAAAGCAGTACTTC. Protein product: CASSLEGVAKQYF.

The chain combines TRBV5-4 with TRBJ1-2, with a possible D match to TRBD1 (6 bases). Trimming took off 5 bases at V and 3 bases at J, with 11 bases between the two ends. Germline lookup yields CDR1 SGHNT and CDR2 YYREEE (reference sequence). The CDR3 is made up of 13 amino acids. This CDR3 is CASSQDRDYGYTF. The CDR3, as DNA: TGTGCCAGCAGTCAGGACAGAGACTATGGCTACACCTTC.

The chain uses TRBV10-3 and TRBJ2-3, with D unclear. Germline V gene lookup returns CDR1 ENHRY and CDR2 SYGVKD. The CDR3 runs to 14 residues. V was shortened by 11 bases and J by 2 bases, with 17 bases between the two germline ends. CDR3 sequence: CALRTTMYTDTQYF. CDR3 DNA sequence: TGTGCCTTAAGAACCACAATGTACACAGATACGCAGTATTTT.